This T cell receptor beta chain was retrieved from a study of beta chain features in type 1 diabetes. A word on this clone: What it binds is not known.

Findings of the study overall: Type 1 diabetes patients had TCRB CDR3s that were shorter (moderately but significantly so) in all four CD4+ subsets. Patients' naive, central memory and Treg TCRB repertoires seemed closer to one another than those of healthy donors.

Investigators reverse transcribed all isolated RNA, so they sequenced expressed TCRB transcripts. Clones were sequenced by immunoSEQ multiplex PCR, and TCRdb holds only the in-frame ones, with some missing. This table has about 240,000 clones, less than 35% appearing once. This receptor was obtained from a man aged 30 to 39 in good health. Input material: central memory CD4+ T cells from blood.

The CDR3 reads CASSSGLAGGLHTQYF. CDR3 coding DNA: TGTGCCAGCAGCTCGGGACTAGCGGGAGGCCTGCATACGCAGTATTTT. The chain recombines TRBV28 with TRBJ2-3, with TRBD2 identical over 15 bases. Trimming removed 6 bases from V and 7 bases from J; junction bases left unmatched: 8. CDR3 length equals 16 residues. Germline V gene sequence: CDR1 MDHEN, CDR2 SYDVKM.